There are many counts of the clone carrying this TCR beta chain. The target antigen is unknown. The entry originates in a study of T cells in Graves' hyperthyroidism and ophthalmopathy. Regarding the study as a whole: Also found in blood were most expanded thyroid clonotypes above 0.001.

Patients between 18 and 65 years old had hyperthyroidism, newly diagnosed and lasting under 2 months. The CDR3 is made up of 13 amino acids. Deletions cut 2 bases from V and 5 bases from J, with 7 bases between. Per germline, CDR1 SGHDN and CDR2 FVKESK. TCR beta CDR3 region amplification was performed from RNA transcripts. Researchers ran a first-round RT-PCR on the TCR CDR3 using the HTBI primer set. TCRdb re-called the multiplex PCR reads through MiXCR, storing one row per CDR3 protein. The profile shows about 500,000 distinct CDR3 sequences, approximately 15% of them singletons. The material sequenced was blood. This TCR was sampled from a woman under 30 with Graves' hyperthyroidism. This chain links TRBV14 with TRBJ2-1; D gene ambiguous. CDR3 sequence reads: CASSQMRHNEQFF. In DNA form, the CDR3 reads TGTGCCAGCAGCCAAATGAGGCACAATGAGCAGTTCTTC.